A selection of T cell receptor beta chains follows, all from one sample in a study of cytomegalovirus exposure and HLA in healthy donors. Libraries were prepared by immunoSEQ multiplex PCR; TCRdb keeps only in-frame clonotypes and omits some of them. The sample yields 150,000 to 190,000 clones, roughly 80% seen once. Sequenced sample: PBMCs. The receptors derive from a woman aged 45 to 65 in good health and CMV-seropositive. Each CDR3 is given with its conserved first and last residue. A D gene is named only where the DNA matches it firmly. Some rows mark clone size as missing; the rest say once, few, many or name a class of expanded clone.

cdr3_aa | cdr3_nt | clone_size | j_call | v_call | d_call
CASSAGREVGEQFF | TGTGCCAGCAGTGCGGGCAGGGAGGTAGGTGAGCAGTTCTTC | . | TRBJ2-1 | TRBV2 | .
CASSQDGRDTQYF | TGCGCCAGCAGCCAAGATGGCAGAGATACGCAGTATTTT | . | TRBJ2-3 | TRBV4-1 | .
CASSSRQGLASNEQFF | TGTGCCAGCAGCTCCCGCCAGGGACTAGCTTCGAATGAGCAGTTCTTC | . | TRBJ2-1 | TRBV5-4 | TRBD2
CSVPSGPSTDTQYF | TGCAGCGTTCCTAGCGGCCCTAGCACAGATACGCAGTATTTT | . | TRBJ2-3 | TRBV29-1 | TRBD2
CASSFMGAQTEAFF | TGTGCCAGCAGCTTCATGGGGGCCCAGACTGAAGCTTTCTTT | . | TRBJ1-1 | TRBV13 | .
CASSPHGGDTDTQYF | TGTGCCAGCAGCCCCCACGGGGGAGACACAGATACGCAGTATTTT | . | TRBJ2-3 | TRBV9 | .
CASSQDSTGGRYEQYF | TGCGCCAGCAGCCAAGATAGCACAGGGGGTAGGTACGAGCAGTACTTC | . | TRBJ2-7 | TRBV4-3 | TRBD1
CASSLGGQGTDTQYF | TGTGCCAGCAGCTTGGGCGGACAGGGTACAGATACGCAGTATTTT | . | TRBJ2-3 | TRBV5-4 | TRBD1
CASSLGRGELFF | TGTGCCAGCAGCTTAGGCCGGGGGGAGCTGTTTTTT | . | TRBJ2-2 | TRBV13 | .
CASSPGGTGLDGYTF | TGCGCCAGCAGCCCCGGGGGGACAGGGTTAGATGGCTACACCTTC | . | TRBJ1-2 | TRBV5-1 | TRBD1
CASSLRSGLPLPSYGYTF | TGTGCCAGCAGCTTACGTTCAGGGCTCCCACTCCCTTCCTATGGCTACACCTTC | . | TRBJ1-2 | TRBV7-2 | .
CASSSGGAKGNTIYF | TGTGCCAGCAGCTCCGGGGGGGCAAAAGGAAACACCATATATTTT | . | TRBJ1-3 | TRBV7-2 | .
CASTSSGRGWYNEQFF | TGTGCCAGCACCTCCTCGGGGCGGGGGTGGTACAATGAGCAGTTCTTC | . | TRBJ2-1 | TRBV28 | TRBD2
CASSSRPGQGVREQYF | TGTGCCAGCAGCTCCCGGCCCGGACAGGGCGTTAGGGAGCAGTACTTC | . | TRBJ2-7 | TRBV7-8 | TRBD1
CASSYSNTVDEQYF | TGTGCCAGCAGTTACTCGAACACAGTTGACGAGCAGTACTTC | once | TRBJ2-7 | TRBV6-6 | .
CSAGDSDYEQYF | TGCAGCGCTGGGGACAGCGACTACGAGCAGTACTTC | . | TRBJ2-7 | TRBV29-1 | TRBD1
CASNRQRGTYEQYF | TGTGCCAGCAACCGCCAGCGGGGCACCTACGAGCAGTACTTC | . | TRBJ2-7 | TRBV2 | TRBD2
CASSLEVFGSGYTF | TGTGCCAGCAGCTTAGAGGTATTCGGGAGCGGCTACACCTTC | . | TRBJ1-2 | TRBV7-2 | .
CASSIERSRNTIYF | TGTGCCAGTAGTATAGAGCGGAGCCGAAACACCATATATTTT | . | TRBJ1-3 | TRBV19 | .
CASSPRGPSDTQYF | TGTGCCAGCAGCCCCAGGGGTCCGTCAGATACGCAGTATTTT | . | TRBJ2-3 | TRBV9 | .